Listed below are T cell receptor beta chains from one sample, sequenced in a study of cytomegalovirus exposure and HLA in healthy donors. This table comes from immunoSEQ multiplex PCR, and its TCRdb copy is limited to in-frame clones, with some not included. Altogether about 90,000 clones are present, approximately 65% being singletons, with the ten largest covering 2% to 2.5%. Sequencing was performed on PBMCs. These receptors all come from a man under 40 in good health and CMV-seronegative. Each CDR3 is given with its conserved first and last residue. A D gene is named only where the DNA matches it firmly. Where a row states a size, it is once, few, many or the class of an expanded clone; other rows omit it.

J gene: TRBJ1-1
V gene: TRBV30
D gene: TRBD1
clone size: NA
CDR3 protein: CAWSVDGTGLGFF
CDR3 DNA: TGTGCCTGGAGTGTAGATGGGACAGGGTTGGGTTTCTTT

J gene: TRBJ2-7
V gene: TRBV10-3
D gene: TRBD1
clone size: few
CDR3 protein: CAIRVTGGTYEQYF
CDR3 DNA: TGTGCCATCAGGGTTACAGGGGGCACCTACGAGCAGTACTTC

J gene: TRBJ1-1
V gene: TRBV6-6
D gene: NA
clone size: few
CDR3 protein: CASSYEQGTEAFF
CDR3 DNA: TGTGCCAGCAGTTACGAGCAGGGGACTGAAGCTTTCTTT

J gene: TRBJ2-1
V gene: TRBV5-6
D gene: NA
clone size: few
CDR3 protein: CASSRDLDEQFF
CDR3 DNA: TGTGCCAGCAGCAGGGACTTGGATGAGCAGTTCTTC

J gene: TRBJ2-7
V gene: TRBV5-1
D gene: NA
clone size: NA
CDR3 protein: CASSLGLIDYEQYF
CDR3 DNA: TGCGCCAGCAGCCTGGGACTGATAGACTACGAGCAGTACTTC

J gene: TRBJ1-5
V gene: TRBV28
D gene: NA
clone size: once
CDR3 protein: CASSLQGQPQHF
CDR3 DNA: TGTGCCAGCAGTTTACAGGGCCAGCCCCAGCATTTT

J gene: TRBJ2-7
V gene: TRBV19
D gene: NA
clone size: NA
CDR3 protein: CASSTRQGPEYF
CDR3 DNA: TGTGCCAGTAGCACCCGCCAGGGGCCCGAGTACTTC

J gene: TRBJ2-7
V gene: TRBV4-1
D gene: TRBD1
clone size: few
CDR3 protein: CASSQAGQETGHVYEQYF
CDR3 DNA: TGCGCCAGCAGCCAAGCCGGGCAAGAGACAGGGCACGTCTACGAGCAGTACTTC

J gene: TRBJ2-5
V gene: TRBV9
D gene: TRBD1
clone size: NA
CDR3 protein: CASSVVRGGMETQYF
CDR3 DNA: TGTGCCAGCAGCGTAGTACGAGGGGGCATGGAGACCCAGTACTTC

J gene: TRBJ2-1
V gene: TRBV6-1
D gene: NA
clone size: NA
CDR3 protein: CASRTGTSSYNEQFF
CDR3 DNA: TGTGCCAGCAGGACCGGGACATCAAGCTACAATGAGCAGTTCTTC

J gene: TRBJ1-4
V gene: TRBV4-3
D gene: TRBD1
clone size: NA
CDR3 protein: CASSQDRTGVGNEKLFF
CDR3 DNA: TGCGCCAGCAGCCAAGATAGGACAGGGGTAGGGAATGAAAAACTGTTTTTT

J gene: TRBJ2-7
V gene: TRBV28
D gene: TRBD2
clone size: few
CDR3 protein: CASSLFQGTREQYF
CDR3 DNA: TGTGCCAGCAGTTTGTTCCAGGGGACTAGGGAGCAGTACTTC

J gene: TRBJ2-7
V gene: TRBV29-1
D gene: TRBD1
clone size: NA
CDR3 protein: CSAGTGSSYEQYF
CDR3 DNA: TGCAGCGCCGGGACAGGGTCCTCCTACGAGCAGTACTTC

J gene: TRBJ2-2
V gene: TRBV7-9
D gene: TRBD1
clone size: once
CDR3 protein: CASSLGTGNTGELFF
CDR3 DNA: TGTGCCAGCAGCCTCGGGACAGGGAACACCGGGGAGCTGTTTTTT

J gene: TRBJ1-2
V gene: TRBV19
D gene: NA
clone size: NA
CDR3 protein: CATWGPNYGYTF
CDR3 DNA: TGTGCCACCTGGGGGCCTAACTATGGCTACACCTTC

J gene: TRBJ1-4
V gene: TRBV2
D gene: TRBD1
clone size: few
CDR3 protein: CASSEDRATEKLFF
CDR3 DNA: TGTGCCAGCAGCGAGGACAGGGCGACGGAAAAACTGTTTTTT

J gene: TRBJ2-1
V gene: TRBV4-1
D gene: TRBD1
clone size: few
CDR3 protein: CASSQEAGTGYRNEQFF
CDR3 DNA: TGCGCCAGCAGCCAAGAGGCCGGGACAGGGTACCGGAATGAGCAGTTCTTC

J gene: TRBJ1-1
V gene: TRBV7-2
D gene: NA
clone size: NA
CDR3 protein: CASSVLGVGSSTEAFF
CDR3 DNA: TGTGCCAGCAGCGTATTAGGGGTCGGGTCGAGCACTGAAGCTTTCTTT

J gene: TRBJ2-7
V gene: TRBV14
D gene: TRBD2
clone size: once
CDR3 protein: CASSQDRQGGFFYEQYF
CDR3 DNA: TGTGCCAGCAGCCAAGATCGGCAGGGAGGGTTCTTCTACGAGCAGTACTTC

J gene: TRBJ2-7
V gene: TRBV10-1
D gene: TRBD1
clone size: few
CDR3 protein: CASSEDRDYEQYF
CDR3 DNA: TGCGCCAGCAGTGAGGACAGGGACTACGAGCAGTACTTC

J gene: TRBJ1-2
V gene: TRBV6-5
D gene: TRBD1
clone size: NA
CDR3 protein: CASSYPDRVRGYTF
CDR3 DNA: TGTGCCAGCAGTTACCCTGACAGGGTACGTGGCTACACCTTC

J gene: TRBJ2-7
V gene: TRBV6-5
D gene: NA
clone size: NA
CDR3 protein: CASSYRGGYEQYF
CDR3 DNA: TGTGCCAGCAGTTACAGGGGCGGCTACGAGCAGTACTTC

J gene: TRBJ1-5
V gene: TRBV18
D gene: NA
clone size: NA
CDR3 protein: CASSQQRNQPQHF
CDR3 DNA: TGTGCCAGCTCTCAACAGCGCAATCAGCCCCAGCATTTT

J gene: TRBJ1-6
V gene: TRBV12-5
D gene: NA
clone size: few
CDR3 protein: CASGLVPVRSRGDSPLHF
CDR3 DNA: TGTGCTAGTGGTTTGGTACCGGTCAGGTCCCGGGGGGATTCACCCCTCCACTTT

J gene: TRBJ2-7
V gene: TRBV7-9
D gene: TRBD1
clone size: NA
CDR3 protein: CASSAARDRVHEQYF
CDR3 DNA: TGTGCCAGCAGCGCCGCTCGGGACAGGGTTCACGAGCAGTACTTC

J gene: TRBJ1-2
V gene: TRBV6-1
D gene: TRBD1
clone size: NA
CDR3 protein: CASEGAYGYTF
CDR3 DNA: TGTGCCAGCGAGGGGGCCTATGGCTACACCTTC

J gene: TRBJ2-2
V gene: TRBV19
D gene: TRBD1
clone size: once
CDR3 protein: CASRSMVTGTGPTGELFF
CDR3 DNA: TGTGCCAGTAGAAGTATGGTTACCGGGACAGGGCCCACCGGGGAGCTGTTTTTT

J gene: TRBJ1-3
V gene: TRBV21-1
D gene: NA
clone size: NA
CDR3 protein: CASSKEWGPGNTIYF
CDR3 DNA: NA

J gene: TRBJ2-7
V gene: TRBV30
D gene: TRBD2
clone size: NA
CDR3 protein: CAWSPFISSGVSYEQYF
CDR3 DNA: TGTGCCTGGAGTCCGTTCATATCTAGCGGGGTCTCCTACGAGCAGTACTTC

J gene: TRBJ1-2
V gene: TRBV5-6
D gene: NA
clone size: NA
CDR3 protein: CASSREQGNYGYTF
CDR3 DNA: TGTGCCAGCAGCCGGGAACAGGGTAACTATGGCTACACCTTC

J gene: TRBJ1-1
V gene: TRBV19
D gene: TRBD1
clone size: NA
CDR3 protein: CASRQQGWLNTEAFF
CDR3 DNA: TGTGCCAGTAGGCAACAGGGGTGGTTGAACACTGAAGCTTTCTTT

J gene: TRBJ2-1
V gene: TRBV5-4
D gene: TRBD1
clone size: NA
CDR3 protein: CASSGGTGGTYNEQFF
CDR3 DNA: TGTGCCAGCAGCGGGGGGACAGGGGGGACCTACAATGAGCAGTTCTTC

J gene: TRBJ2-1
V gene: TRBV4-1
D gene: TRBD2
clone size: NA
CDR3 protein: CASSQGLAGSRYNEQFF
CDR3 DNA: TGCGCCAGCAGCCAAGGACTAGCGGGGTCTAGGTACAATGAGCAGTTCTTC

J gene: TRBJ2-5
V gene: TRBV6-1
D gene: TRBD2
clone size: many
CDR3 protein: CASSEVGGGQETQYF
CDR3 DNA: TGTGCCAGCAGTGAAGTCGGCGGGGGTCAAGAGACCCAGTACTTC

J gene: TRBJ2-7
V gene: TRBV28
D gene: TRBD2
clone size: NA
CDR3 protein: CASSLPSGSGTYEQYF
CDR3 DNA: TGTGCCAGCAGTTTACCTAGCGGGAGCGGCACCTACGAGCAGTACTTC

J gene: TRBJ2-7
V gene: TRBV30
D gene: TRBD2
clone size: NA
CDR3 protein: CAWSAALAGGYHEQYF
CDR3 DNA: TGTGCCTGGAGTGCCGCCCTAGCGGGAGGGTACCACGAGCAGTACTTC

J gene: TRBJ2-7
V gene: TRBV27
D gene: NA
clone size: NA
CDR3 protein: CASSLVGTRGTYEQYF
CDR3 DNA: TGTGCCAGCAGTTTGGTCGGGACACGAGGAACCTACGAGCAGTACTTC

J gene: TRBJ1-1
V gene: TRBV10-3
D gene: TRBD1
clone size: NA
CDR3 protein: CAISESNRGRDTEAFF
CDR3 DNA: TGTGCCATCAGTGAGTCCAACAGGGGGCGCGACACTGAAGCTTTCTTT

J gene: TRBJ1-2
V gene: TRBV29-1
D gene: TRBD1
clone size: NA
CDR3 protein: CSGEQGAGYGYTF
CDR3 DNA: TGCAGCGGGGAACAGGGGGCAGGGTATGGCTACACCTTC

J gene: TRBJ1-2
V gene: TRBV30
D gene: TRBD1
clone size: NA
CDR3 protein: CALTRGQDNYGYTF
CDR3 DNA: TGTGCCTTAACTCGGGGACAGGATAACTATGGCTACACCTTC

J gene: TRBJ2-2
V gene: TRBV6-5
D gene: TRBD2
clone size: NA
CDR3 protein: CASSYVAGGSGELFF
CDR3 DNA: TGTGCCAGCAGTTACGTCGCGGGAGGCTCCGGGGAGCTGTTTTTT

J gene: TRBJ2-5
V gene: TRBV11-1
D gene: TRBD1
clone size: NA
CDR3 protein: CASRAGTGIQETQYF
CDR3 DNA: TGTGCCAGCAGGGCCGGGACAGGGATCCAAGAGACCCAGTACTTC

J gene: TRBJ1-6
V gene: TRBV6-1
D gene: TRBD1
clone size: NA
CDR3 protein: CASSPIAGQGTPLHF
CDR3 DNA: TGTGCCAGCAGCCCAATCGCGGGACAGGGAACACCCCTCCACTTT

J gene: TRBJ1-5
V gene: TRBV6-1
D gene: NA
clone size: many
CDR3 protein: CASSEGLNQPQHF
CDR3 DNA: TGTGCCAGCAGTGAAGGTTTAAATCAGCCCCAGCATTTT

J gene: TRBJ2-5
V gene: TRBV13
D gene: TRBD2
clone size: few
CDR3 protein: CASSLRLEQRGHQETQYF
CDR3 DNA: TGTGCCAGCAGCTTACGATTGGAACAGCGGGGGCACCAAGAGACCCAGTACTTC

J gene: TRBJ2-7
V gene: TRBV29-1
D gene: TRBD2
clone size: NA
CDR3 protein: CSVEVRRGTRLDYEQYF
CDR3 DNA: TGCAGCGTTGAAGTCCGCAGAGGGACTAGGTTAGACTACGAGCAGTACTTC

J gene: TRBJ2-3
V gene: TRBV28
D gene: TRBD1
clone size: NA
CDR3 protein: CASTLTGGTDTQYF
CDR3 DNA: TGTGCCAGCACCCTGACAGGGGGCACAGATACGCAGTATTTT

J gene: TRBJ2-7
V gene: TRBV5-4
D gene: TRBD2
clone size: NA
CDR3 protein: CASRLRGSSSYEQYF
CDR3 DNA: TGTGCCAGCAGGCTGCGGGGGAGTTCGAGCTACGAGCAGTACTTC

J gene: TRBJ1-1
V gene: TRBV4-1
D gene: NA
clone size: NA
CDR3 protein: CASSQVRGTVNTEAFF
CDR3 DNA: TGCGCCAGCAGCCAAGTCAGAGGAACGGTGAACACTGAAGCTTTCTTT

J gene: TRBJ2-1
V gene: TRBV10-3
D gene: TRBD1
clone size: NA
CDR3 protein: CAISGGDRGSDEQFF
CDR3 DNA: TGTGCCATCAGTGGGGGGGACAGGGGGTCAGATGAGCAGTTCTTC

J gene: TRBJ2-3
V gene: TRBV7-2
D gene: NA
clone size: NA
CDR3 protein: CASSFGGPADTQYF
CDR3 DNA: TGTGCCAGCAGCTTCGGAGGGCCGGCAGATACGCAGTATTTT

J gene: TRBJ2-5
V gene: TRBV6-6
D gene: NA
clone size: NA
CDR3 protein: CASSYGQSPEETQYF
CDR3 DNA: TGTGCCAGCAGTTACGGACAGAGCCCCGAAGAGACCCAGTACTTC

J gene: TRBJ2-1
V gene: TRBV2
D gene: NA
clone size: NA
CDR3 protein: CASSVWLENNEQFF
CDR3 DNA: TGTGCCAGCAGTGTTTGGCTAGAGAACAATGAGCAGTTCTTC

J gene: TRBJ1-6
V gene: TRBV27
D gene: NA
clone size: NA
CDR3 protein: CASRLNREERSSPLHF
CDR3 DNA: TGTGCCAGCAGGTTGAACCGGGAGGAAAGGAGTTCACCCCTCCACTTT